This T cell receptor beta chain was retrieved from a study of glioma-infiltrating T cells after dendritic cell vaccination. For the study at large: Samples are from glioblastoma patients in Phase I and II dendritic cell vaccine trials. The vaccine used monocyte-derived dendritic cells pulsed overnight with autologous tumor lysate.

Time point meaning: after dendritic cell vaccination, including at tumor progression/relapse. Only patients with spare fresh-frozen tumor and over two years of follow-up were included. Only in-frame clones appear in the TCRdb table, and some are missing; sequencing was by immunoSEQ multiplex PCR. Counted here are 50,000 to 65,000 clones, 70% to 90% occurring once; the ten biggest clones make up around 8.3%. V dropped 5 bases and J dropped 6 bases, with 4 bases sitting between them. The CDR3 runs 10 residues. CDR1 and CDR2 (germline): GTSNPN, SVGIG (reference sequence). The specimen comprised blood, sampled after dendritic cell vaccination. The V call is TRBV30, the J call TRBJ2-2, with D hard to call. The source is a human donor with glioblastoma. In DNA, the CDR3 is TGTGCCTGGGCAGCCGGGGAGCTGTTTTTT. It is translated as CAWAAGELFF.